Included here is one TCR beta chain sequence, with context. The antigen this receptor binds is unknown. No base quality information exists; no much larger clone differs at one position. This specimen comes from a study of cytomegalovirus exposure and HLA in healthy donors (dated by TCRdb to about 2017). Background for the entire study: An earlier analysis of roughly 500 of the donors reported approximately 270 Gb of sequence data and some 120 million unique TCR beta sequences from 150 million to 200 million T cells. The T cell repertoires of 666 subjects were profiled by immunosequencing and related to cytomegalovirus serostatus. All discovery cohort repertoires had been generated using a single sequencing platform. The study was designed to test whether signatures of past pathogen exposure could be identified by cataloging public T cell receptors. Of the approximately 400 genotyped donors, over 70% fell in the genetic ancestry cluster associated with self-reported Caucasian donors. About 280 gigabases of sequencing data and tens of millions of unique TCR sequences were included in an early release covering around 650 HLA-typed donors. Class I and class II HLA loci were covered by the typing at four-digit resolution. Donor age, sex, ethnicity and CMV serostatus were compiled together with the repertoire data. To predict cytomegalovirus infection status, the study brought together high-throughput TCR immunosequencing, statistical association of individual TCRs with disease status, and machine learning. A later analysis re-analyzed previously published TCR beta repertoires from about 730 donors and added high-resolution HLA genotyping to study TCR occurrence patterns. An earlier analysis of approximately 500 of the donors applied high-throughput TCR beta sequencing to assess whether each TCR beta V gene segment acted as functional or pseudogenic. In the later analysis, no new phenotypic data were used to find candidate immune exposures; instead, reliance was placed on TCR beta sequences and their occurrence across donors. Among a few hundred genotyped donors of the cohort, an average of approximately 240,000 unique TCR beta nucleotide sequences were sequenced per donor, around 20% of them non-productive. Genome-wide SNP genotypes for about 65% of the 666 donors were used in a later genetic analysis, which treated that subset as a discovery cohort. Because of strong linkage in the cohort, a few DR-DQ haplotypes were treated as single units for association and clustering. A separate validation cohort of over a hundred different subjects was used in addition to the roughly 670-subject first cohort. The number of donors typed differed by locus, with roughly 620-630 for A, B, C, DRB1 and DQB1, 522 for DQA1, some 570 for DPA1, and around 460 for DPB1.

The germline V gene yields MNHNS for CDR1 and SASEGT for CDR2. Measured from the cysteine to the phenylalanine, the CDR3 is 19 residues long. Here the CDR3 DNA is all that survives: 57 bases in frame from base 1. At the junction V is shortened by 2 bases and J by 6 bases, with 29 bases in between. In total, 630 or so healthy bone marrow donors made up the cohort. At the time of sampling, every cohort member was nominally healthy, though immune exposures that went unrecorded were likely present. The donor was CMV seronegative and was included in the group of approximately 350 seronegative cohort members. A peripheral blood sample was provided by each donor, and peripheral blood mononuclear cells were used for TCR beta sequencing. The Qiagen DNeasy Blood Extraction Kit was used to extract genomic DNA from the blood cell samples. The library relied on the immunoSEQ multiplex PCR assay. The multiplex PCR relied on a mix of 60 forward primers for TCR Vbeta segments and 13 reverse primers for TCR Jbeta segments. Amplification of the CDR3 region of rearranged TCR beta genes was performed with a multiplex PCR assay on genomic DNA. The amplified TCR beta libraries were sequenced on the Illumina HiSeq System as 87-base-pair reads. In the paper's pipeline: In a later analysis, about 80 million unique TCR beta chains were counted across the 500 to 850 repertoires, and about 10 million of these chains were shared by at least two donors. A nearest-neighbor algorithm error-corrected the raw reads and collapsed the reads into unique sequences, merging closely related sequences to remove PCR and sequencing errors. Alignment of CDR3 sequences to IMGT reference sequences was used to assign V, D and J gene segments. Each retained sequence needed at least a six-nucleotide match to both a V gene segment and a J gene segment. A rearrangement counted as productive if the CDR3 had no stop codons and remained in frame with V and J, and every other rearrangement counted as non-productive. Following IMGT convention, CDR3 was defined as the stretch from the second conserved V-encoded cysteine to the conserved J-encoded phenylalanine. Sequences without an unambiguous match to a single V gene segment were excluded from the earlier analysis of 587 of the donors. In an earlier analysis of several hundred of the donors, a V segment was called functional when productive rearrangements were above 56.7%, and segregating when the standard deviation between donors exceeded 5%. A statistical classification framework was built to diagnose cytomegalovirus status from the catalog of TCR beta chain sequences. In a later analysis, V and J genes were assigned by comparing TCR nucleotide sequences against IMGT/GENE-DB human TR gene sequences. A later analysis assigned CDR3 sequences and most-parsimonious VDJ recombination scenarios with the TCRdist pipeline. In a later analysis, each TCR beta chain was defined by its CDR3 amino acid sequence together with its V-gene family, and reads lacking a unique V-gene family were excluded. To address suspected cross-contamination and a sequencing artifact, a later analysis removed some 620 highly shared, low-generation-probability nucleotide sequences. In a later analysis, a clonal expansion index for each public chain was calculated from normalized within-repertoire ranks of inferred template counts. In a later analysis, generation probabilities were computed using a VDJ recombination model fitted to out-of-frame rearrangements, and the results were checked against IGoR. Hypergeometric tests were used in a later analysis to score TCR-TCR, TCR-HLA and TCR-CMV co-occurrence, with a repertoire-size bias correction applied to the TCR pairs. False discovery rates were estimated in a later analysis by permuting HLA or CMV assignments 20 times. In a later analysis, co-occurring TCRs were grouped using DBSCAN, and TCRdist sequence similarity was added for clustering within HLA-allele-positive subsets. Repertoires with fewer than 30,000 or more than 120,000 public chains were left out of co-occurrence clustering, as were four to six repertoires with anomalous nucleotide sharing. TCRdb re-hosts the immuneACCESS table, in-frame sequences only. Its copies lack some clones; in the studies checked, an unresolved V gene accounts for under half of them, and the cause for the rest is not known. The V and J calls and clone size come from that table; D and trimming were worked out from the DNA. The sample data list 200,000 to 250,000 clones, and approximately 68% of these were observed just once. 1.8% of the sample belongs to the ten largest clones.

Results the study describes overall, beyond this receptor: A later analysis reported that several top co-occurrence clusters appeared linked to parvovirus B19, influenza, CMV and Epstein-Barr virus. The authors suggested that the approach could potentially be extended to other disease states and immunological phenotypes. The earlier analysis of nearly 600 of the donors excluded about 16 rarely observed V segments, including chromosome 9 orphons, because counts were too low. A further reported finding was that TCR beta sequences accurately predicted the HLA-A and HLA-B alleles for most subjects in the first cohort. An earlier analysis of around 600 of the donors showed that most TCR beta V segments appeared in productive rearrangements either about 87% or about 30% of the time, which broadly matched IMGT annotations. Immune exposure information for the cohort was limited to CMV serostatus. V-gene and J-gene trimming of TCR beta chains was associated with a missense DCLRE1C variant in a later genetic analysis, and the association was replicated in an independent cohort. At a false discovery rate of 0.05, a later analysis linked 16,000 or so TCR beta sequences to specific HLA alleles. Most TCR sequences were seen in very few donors, while some public TCRs were found in many individuals. In a later analysis, HLA-associated TCR beta chains were found to be more clonally expanded and to have lower generation probabilities than equally common non-associated chains. A group of highly shared sequence variants was considered likely to be a technical artifact of the sequencing pipeline. Some IMGT-functional V segments, including TRBV6-2 and TRBV6-3, could not be distinguished by the 87-base-pair reads and were therefore excluded. In this cohort, only TCR beta chains were sequenced, and detectable features were limited by the absence of alpha or paired-chain data. Because HLA typing was unavailable for some donors at each locus, only the typed subset was used in association tests. The study gave a list of under 200 TCR beta chains associated with cytomegalovirus. Strong co-occurrence of HLA alleles, especially DR and DQ, made assigning TCR associations to individual alleles difficult. Three of the identified cytomegalovirus-associated TCR beta chains were confirmed in vitro to be specific for cytomegalovirus antigens. According to a later analysis, TCR association rates differed among HLA loci, with DRB1 alleles showing the most associated TCRs and HLA-C alleles showing the fewest. The classifier was reported to diagnose cytomegalovirus status with high specificity and sensitivity in both the original and validation cohorts. Correlated functional status among segregating V segments might reflect linkage disequilibrium, but an unknown experimental factor could not be ruled out. Roughly uniform sequencing depth across donors was assumed in presence/absence analyses, although this assumption may not hold. According to a later genetic analysis, donors in an Asian-associated ancestry cluster had fewer N-insertions in productive TCRs than the approximately 650-donor mean. A later analysis found that most CMV-associated TCR beta chains appeared HLA-restricted, with HLA associations seemingly driven largely by CMV exposure.

The rearrangement combines TRBV6-1 with TRBJ2-7; tentative D gene TRBD2, with 6 bases matching. Sample: PBMCs. The receptor was derived from a woman aged 25 to 39 in good health and CMV-seronegative. This receptor carries the CDR3 CASSESHWELAGAPREQYF. Here is the DNA: TGTGCCAGCAGTGAAAGTCATTGGGAACTAGCCGGAGCGCCTCGCGAGCAGTACTTC.